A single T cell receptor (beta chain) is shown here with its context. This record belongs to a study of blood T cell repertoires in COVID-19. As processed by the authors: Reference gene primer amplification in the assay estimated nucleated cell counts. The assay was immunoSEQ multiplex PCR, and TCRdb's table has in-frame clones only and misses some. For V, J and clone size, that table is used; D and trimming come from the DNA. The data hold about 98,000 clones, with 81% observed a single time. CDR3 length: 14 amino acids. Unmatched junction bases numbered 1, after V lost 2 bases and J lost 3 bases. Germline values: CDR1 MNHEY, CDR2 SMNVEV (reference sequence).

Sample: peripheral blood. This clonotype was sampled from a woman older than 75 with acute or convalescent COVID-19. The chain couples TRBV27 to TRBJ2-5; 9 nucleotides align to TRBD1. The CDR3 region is CASSLRTGEETQYF. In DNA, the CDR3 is TGTGCCAGCAGTTTAAGGACAGGGGAAGAGACCCAGTACTTC.